This T cell receptor (beta chain) was recorded in a study of T cells in Graves' hyperthyroidism and ophthalmopathy. Overall study findings and caveats: Blood shared most expanded thyroid clonotypes above 0.001. Ophthalmopathy was predicted by the model a median of 6.5 months ahead of onset.

The diagnoses drew upon clinical symptoms, serum thyroxine and TRAb, thyroid ultrasound and orbital computed tomography. Researchers amplified the TCR beta CDR3 regions from RNA transcripts. First-round RT-PCR with HTBI primers amplified the TCR CDR3 region. TCRdb called the multiplex PCR reads again in MiXCR, with one record for every CDR3 protein. This table has 300,000 to 450,000 distinct CDR3 sequences, roughly 14% appearing once. This CDR3 has 17 amino acids. The germline V gene encodes CDR1 DFQATT and CDR2 SNEGSKA (reference sequence). Trimming took 0 bases from V and 3 from J; bases not matched to a gene: 13. This clonotype has ten or more counts. Its antigen is unknown.

The source is a woman aged 18-35 years with Graves' hyperthyroidism that later progressed to Graves' ophthalmopathy. This chain joins TRBV20-1 and TRBJ2-7; 8 nucleotides line up with TRBD2. Specimen: blood. The CDR3 DNA follows: TGCAGTGCTAGAGATGGGACGACGGGAGGGCCGAGCTACGAGCAGTACTTC. Amino acid sequence: CSARDGTTGGPSYEQYF.